This is a list of T cell receptor beta chains from one sample in a study of blood T cell repertoires in COVID-19. The repertoire was sequenced with immunoSEQ multiplex PCR; TCRdb's copy has only in-frame clones and lacks some. The sample has 250,000 to 300,000 clones, about 90% seen once. Sequences were obtained from PBMCs or T cells enriched from blood (not recorded which). These receptors came from a human donor in a cohort exposed to, infected with or recovered from COVID-19 (not recorded which). The donor label of this sample is uncertain. Each CDR3 is given without its conserved first and last residue. The order of the fields is clone size, V gene, D gene, J gene, CDR3 protein. A D gene is named only where the DNA matches it firmly. The size entry is marked missing in some rows and otherwise reads once, few, many or a size class.

NA	TRBV5-6	NA	TRBJ1-2	ASSLGTQANT
once	TRBV2	TRBD1	TRBJ1-1	ASSEQGQLNTEAF
NA	TRBV3-1/TRBV3-2	NA	TRBJ1-2	ASSQRMGEVHGYT
NA	TRBV3-1/TRBV3-2	NA	TRBJ2-7	ASSQDSAAFYEQY
NA	TRBV5-6	TRBD1	TRBJ2-2	ASSLTGGGNTGELF
NA	TRBV5-6	NA	TRBJ1-4	ASSLEGPANEKLF
once	TRBV3-1/TRBV3-2	TRBD1	TRBJ1-2	ASSLLGQSYGYT
NA	TRBV7-2	TRBD2	TRBJ2-7	ASRHLAGTVNYEQY
NA	TRBV24-1	NA	TRBJ2-3	ATAEGATDTQY
NA	TRBV7-9	NA	TRBJ1-6	ASSLVGRGNSPLH
NA	TRBV10-2	TRBD1	TRBJ1-5	ASGAGQGDQPQH
NA	TRBV11-2	NA	TRBJ2-1	ASSLVSGVNEQF
NA	TRBV19	TRBD2	TRBJ2-5	ASRLVGGEETQY
NA	TRBV10-3	NA	TRBJ1-1	AISGGQQNTEAF
NA	TRBV19	NA	TRBJ1-1	ATHVGQNTEAF
NA	TRBV2	TRBD1	TRBJ1-1	ASVRDRGETEAF
NA	TRBV3-1/TRBV3-2	TRBD1	TRBJ2-7	ASSPGTGELSYEQY
NA	TRBV5-4	NA	TRBJ1-2	ASSPLRGRDYGYT
NA	TRBV5-1	TRBD2	TRBJ2-2	ASSFASGGTGELF
NA	TRBV21-1	NA	TRBJ2-1	ASSPRRSFYNEQF
once	TRBV28	NA	TRBJ2-7	ASSSNSYEQY
NA	TRBV7-2	NA	TRBJ2-7	ASSGTGEQY
NA	TRBV19	TRBD1	TRBJ2-7	ASSWGAAGGWTGAYEQY
NA	TRBV11-2	TRBD1	TRBJ1-2	ASSLVPGTGADYGYT
NA	TRBV2	NA	TRBJ1-3	ASSPGSSGNTIY
NA	TRBV12-3/TRBV12-4	NA	TRBJ2-3	ASSFGAVAQY
NA	TRBV7-3	TRBD2	TRBJ2-5	ASSSAGGQETQY
NA	TRBV23-1	NA	TRBJ1-5	ASSHRGTPQGKEDYSNQPQH
NA	TRBV7-9	NA	TRBJ1-1	ASSPAQGMNTEAF
NA	TRBV18	NA	TRBJ1-1	ASSPGYEAF
NA	TRBV21-1	NA	TRBJ2-7	ASSKQRSREQY
few	TRBV30	TRBD1	TRBJ2-7	AWGQGQGNHEQY
NA	TRBV7-8	TRBD1	TRBJ1-5	ASSLGRQGAWSNQPQH
NA	TRBV12-3/TRBV12-4	TRBD1	TRBJ2-1	ASRDRGGNEQF
NA	TRBV10-3	NA	TRBJ2-2	AVRSGELNTGELF
NA	TRBV19	TRBD2	TRBJ2-5	ASSMGPPGGQETQY
NA	TRBV6-5	NA	TRBJ2-7	ASSYSKTTYEQY
once	TRBV7-9	NA	TRBJ1-3	ASSLVAVARNTIY
few	TRBV12-3/TRBV12-4	TRBD1	TRBJ1-5	ASRQGGQPQH
NA	TRBV14	NA	TRBJ2-5	ASSHQGLGETQY
NA	TRBV5-1	NA	TRBJ2-7	ASSLGAGAPYEQY
NA	TRBV5-1	TRBD2	TRBJ2-5	ASSPGLAGGNIKETQY
NA	TRBV2	TRBD2	TRBJ2-2	ASSPYSGGAKTGELF
NA	TRBV14	TRBD1	TRBJ1-5	ASSLTGEYQPQH
NA	TRBV7-8	TRBD1	TRBJ1-2	ASSPGQGLRNYGYT
NA	TRBV15	NA	TRBJ1-4	ATSRGGTIEKLF
NA	TRBV20-1	NA	TRBJ2-3	SARTDTQY
NA	TRBV3-1/TRBV3-2	NA	TRBJ2-5	ASSQSGGEETQY
NA	TRBV2	TRBD1	TRBJ1-1	ASSDLQGSTEAF
NA	TRBV6-4	TRBD2	TRBJ2-2	ASRTSGGSTGELF
NA	TRBV28	NA	TRBJ1-1	ASSLAPMNTEAF
NA	TRBV28	TRBD2	TRBJ2-5	ASSSGLAGLPEETQY
NA	TRBV7-8	NA	TRBJ2-7	ASSLTGGRGASSYEQY
NA	TRBV3-1/TRBV3-2	NA	TRBJ2-3	ASSQDPLLAEDTQY
NA	TRBV7-6	NA	TRBJ2-7	ASSLAGRAYEQY